These T cell receptor beta chains were read from a single sample in a study of beta chain features in type 1 diabetes. Assay used: immunoSEQ multiplex PCR; TCRdb lists only in-frame clones, some missing. The sample lists around 430,000 clones, roughly 31% occurring once. Sequencing used naive CD4+ T cells from blood. The origin of the receptors is a man aged 18-30 years in good health. CDR3s include the opening cysteine and the closing phenylalanine or tryptophan. Fields, in order: J gene, clone size, D gene, V gene, CDR3 DNA, CDR3 protein. The D gene is left open where the match is weak. Clone size appears in some rows only: once, few, many, or a class for an expanded clone.

j_call: TRBJ1-1; clone_size: .; d_call: .; v_call: TRBV29-1; cdr3_nt: TGCAGCGTCGAACGGGGGTACACTGAAGCTTTCTTT; cdr3_aa: CSVERGYTEAFF
j_call: TRBJ2-7; clone_size: .; d_call: .; v_call: TRBV6-6; cdr3_nt: TGTGCCAGCAGCCCAGGGGCGAGCTCCTACGAGCAGTACTTC; cdr3_aa: CASSPGASSYEQYF
j_call: TRBJ2-1; clone_size: .; d_call: TRBD1; v_call: TRBV29-1; cdr3_nt: TGCACCATCACCACGGGACAGAAAAACAATGAGCAGTTCTTC; cdr3_aa: CTITTGQKNNEQFF
j_call: TRBJ2-7; clone_size: .; d_call: .; v_call: TRBV15; cdr3_nt: TGTGCCACCAGCAGAGAGGGGGGCCTGATGGGGCAGTACTTC; cdr3_aa: CATSREGGLMGQYF
j_call: TRBJ2-3; clone_size: few; d_call: TRBD2; v_call: TRBV5-1; cdr3_nt: TGCGCCAGCAGCTTGAGTAGCGGGAGGGCAGATACGCAGTATTTT; cdr3_aa: CASSLSSGRADTQYF
j_call: TRBJ2-3; clone_size: few; d_call: TRBD1; v_call: TRBV15; cdr3_nt: TGTGCCACCAGCAGAGTCAAGGACAGGCCCGGCACAGATACGCAGTATTTT; cdr3_aa: CATSRVKDRPGTDTQYF
j_call: TRBJ2-1; clone_size: .; d_call: .; v_call: TRBV5-3; cdr3_nt: TGTGCCAGAAGCTTGGCAATGGGTAGGCGTTTCTCCTACAATGAGCAGTTCTTC; cdr3_aa: CARSLAMGRRFSYNEQFF
j_call: TRBJ2-3; clone_size: .; d_call: .; v_call: TRBV30; cdr3_nt: TGTGCCTGGAGTAGGCGCTTCAGAGATACGCAGTATTTT; cdr3_aa: CAWSRRFRDTQYF
j_call: TRBJ2-5; clone_size: .; d_call: TRBD1; v_call: TRBV29-1; cdr3_nt: TGCAGCGTTGAAGGCAGGGGGCAAGAGACCCAGTACTTC; cdr3_aa: CSVEGRGQETQYF
j_call: TRBJ1-1; clone_size: .; d_call: .; v_call: TRBV30; cdr3_nt: TGTGCCTGGAGTGTACTAGGCAGGGTGGACACTGAAGCTTTCTTT; cdr3_aa: CAWSVLGRVDTEAFF